This entry features one T cell receptor (beta chain) sequence. Which antigen it targets is not known. Qualities for individual bases were not recorded, and no much larger clone is one base off. Libraries were constructed by the immunoSEQ multiplex PCR assay. A mixture of 60 forward primers for TCR Vbeta segments and 13 reverse primers for TCR Jbeta segments was used in the multiplex PCR. Amplification of the CDR3 region of rearranged TCR beta genes was performed with a multiplex PCR assay on genomic DNA. The Illumina HiSeq System was used to sequence the amplified TCR beta libraries as 87-base-pair reads. Per the source publication's procedure: Across the 500 to 750 repertoires, a later analysis counted 75 million to 90 million unique TCR beta chains, some 11 million of which were shared by at least two donors. A nearest-neighbor algorithm error-corrected the raw reads and collapsed the reads into unique sequences, merging closely related sequences to remove PCR and sequencing errors. CDR3 sequences were aligned to IMGT reference sequences to assign V, D and J gene segments. For a sequence to be retained, a match of at least six nucleotides was required to both a V gene segment and a J gene segment. Rearrangements were called productive when the CDR3 lacked stop codons and stayed in frame with V and J; all others were non-productive. Following IMGT convention, CDR3 was defined as the stretch from the second conserved V-encoded cysteine up to the conserved J-encoded phenylalanine. Sequences without an unambiguous match to a single V gene segment were excluded from the earlier analysis of 500 to 700 of the donors. An earlier analysis of about 600 of the donors called V segments functional above 56.7% productive rearrangements and segregating when the between-donor standard deviation exceeded 5%. To diagnose cytomegalovirus status from the catalog of TCR beta chain sequences, a statistical classification framework was built. A later analysis assigned V and J genes by comparing TCR nucleotide sequences with IMGT/GENE-DB human TR gene sequences. A later analysis assigned CDR3 sequences and most-parsimonious VDJ recombination scenarios with the TCRdist pipeline. In a later analysis, each TCR beta chain was defined by its CDR3 amino acid sequence together with its V-gene family, and reads lacking a unique V-gene family were excluded. To address suspected cross-contamination and a sequencing artifact, a later analysis removed several hundred highly shared, low-generation-probability nucleotide sequences. A later analysis calculated a clonal expansion index for each public chain from normalized within-repertoire ranks of inferred template counts. Generation probabilities in a later analysis came from a VDJ recombination model fitted to out-of-frame rearrangements, and those results were checked against IGoR. A later analysis scored TCR-TCR, TCR-HLA and TCR-CMV co-occurrence with hypergeometric tests, applying a repertoire-size bias correction to TCR pairs. To estimate false discovery rates, a later analysis permuted the HLA or CMV assignments 20 times. In a later analysis, co-occurring TCRs were grouped using DBSCAN, and TCRdist sequence similarity was added for clustering within HLA-allele-positive subsets. Repertoires with fewer than 30,000 or more than 120,000 public chains, plus five repertoires with anomalous nucleotide sharing, were excluded from co-occurrence clustering. TCRdb took over this immuneACCESS table, retaining in-frame rearrangements with V and J assigned. Such tables are incomplete; in checked studies, under half of the missing clones stem from an unresolved V gene, and the remainder is unexplained. V, J and clone size reflect that table, while D and trimming were determined from the DNA. This sample comprises 150,000 to 200,000 clones, approximately 73% of them detected only once. In total, the top ten clones hold more than 9% of the sample.

CDR1 and CDR2 are drawn from the germline V gene (reference sequence): MNHEY, SMNVEV. Deletion took 6 bases off V and 0 bases off J, with a span of 16 bases between the germline ends. The CDR3 runs 16 amino acids, cysteine and phenylalanine included. Just the 48-base CDR3 DNA is kept, in frame starting at base 1. In total, over 600 healthy bone marrow donors made up the cohort. At the time of sampling, all cohort members were nominally healthy, though unrecorded immune exposures were likely present. The donor was CMV seropositive and was included in the group of 270 or so seropositive cohort members. A peripheral blood sample was provided by each donor, and peripheral blood mononuclear cells were used for TCR beta sequencing. Genomic DNA extraction from the blood cell samples was performed with the Qiagen DNeasy Blood Extraction Kit. This entry is derived from a study of cytomegalovirus exposure and HLA in healthy donors (dated by TCRdb to 2017 to 2019). The study in broad terms: In an earlier analysis of some 550 of the donors, 250 to 300 Gb of sequence data and some 100 million unique TCR beta sequences from some 170 million T cells were reported. An early release covering some 640 HLA-typed donors comprised about 300 gigabases of sequencing data and roughly 86 million unique TCR sequences. Among the roughly 370 genotyped donors, around 81% belonged to the genetic ancestry cluster associated with self-reported Caucasian donors. The study aimed to test whether signatures of past pathogen exposure could be identified by cataloging public T cell receptors. The T cell repertoires of 550 to 850 subjects were profiled by immunosequencing and related to cytomegalovirus serostatus. A separate validation cohort of roughly 120 different subjects was used in addition to the 666-subject first cohort. To predict cytomegalovirus infection status, the study brought together high-throughput TCR immunosequencing, statistical association of individual TCRs with disease status, and machine learning. A later analysis re-examined previously published TCR beta repertoires from more than 550 donors and added high-resolution HLA genotyping to investigate patterns of TCR occurrence. The later analysis used no new phenotypic data to find candidate immune exposures, relying instead on TCR beta sequences and their occurrence across donors. In an earlier analysis of around 540 of the donors, high-throughput TCR beta sequencing was used to judge whether each TCR beta V gene segment behaved as functional or pseudogenic. Donor age, sex, ethnicity and CMV serostatus were collected together with the repertoire data. A later genetic analysis took genome-wide SNP genotypes for about 60% of the roughly 670 donors and used that subset as a discovery cohort. Every discovery cohort repertoire had been produced on one sequencing platform. HLA typing included class I and class II loci at four-digit resolution. Typing coverage differed by locus: A, B, C, DRB1 and DQB1 were typed in about 620-630 donors, DQA1 in roughly 500, DPA1 in roughly 590, and DPB1 in approximately 450. Four or five DR-DQ haplotypes were handled as single units for association and clustering because linkage in the cohort was strong. Among 398 genotyped donors of the cohort, an average of approximately 200,000 unique TCR beta nucleotide sequences was sequenced per donor, of which roughly 18% were non-productive. Overall results and qualifications from the work: A later analysis found that TCR association rates varied across HLA loci, with DRB1 alleles showing the most associated TCRs and HLA-C alleles the fewest. In vitro tests confirmed that a few of the cytomegalovirus-associated TCR beta chains recognize cytomegalovirus antigens. In a later analysis, HLA-associated TCR beta chains were found to be more clonally expanded and to have lower generation probabilities than equally common non-associated chains. In a later genetic analysis, a missense DCLRE1C variant was associated with V-gene and J-gene trimming of TCR beta chains, and the association was replicated in an independent cohort. A group of highly shared sequence variants was considered likely to be a technical artifact of the sequencing pipeline. Some IMGT-functional V segments, including TRBV6-2 and TRBV6-3, could not be distinguished by the 87-base-pair reads and were therefore excluded. This cohort had only TCR beta chains sequenced, and the lack of alpha or paired-chain data limited which features could be detected. Correlated functional status among segregating V segments might reflect linkage disequilibrium, but an unknown experimental factor could not be ruled out. A further reported finding was that TCR beta sequences accurately predicted the HLA-A and HLA-B alleles for most subjects in the first cohort. The authors suggested that the approach could potentially be extended to other disease states and immunological phenotypes. Because counts were too low, roughly 16 rarely observed V segments, including chromosome 9 orphons, were excluded from the earlier analysis of 587 of the donors. Compared with the approximately 700-donor mean, donors in an Asian-associated ancestry cluster had fewer N-insertions in productive TCRs, according to a later genetic analysis. Because HLA typing was missing for some donors at each locus, association tests included only the typed subset. In both the original and validation cohorts, the classifier was reported to diagnose cytomegalovirus status with high specificity and sensitivity. Strong co-occurrence of HLA alleles, especially DR and DQ, made assigning TCR associations to individual alleles difficult. A later analysis found that most CMV-associated TCR beta chains appeared HLA-restricted, with HLA associations seemingly driven largely by CMV exposure. Most TCR sequences were seen in very few donors, while some public TCRs were found in many individuals. Sequencing depth was assumed to be roughly uniform across donors in the presence/absence analyses, though that assumption may not hold. In an earlier analysis of fewer than 700 of the donors, most TCR beta V segments appeared in productive rearrangements about 87% or about 30% of the time, broadly matching IMGT annotations. For the cohort, immune exposure information was limited to CMV serostatus. At a false discovery rate of 0.05, a later analysis linked roughly 17,000 TCR beta sequences to specific HLA alleles. According to a later analysis, parvovirus B19, influenza, CMV and Epstein-Barr virus appeared linked to several top co-occurrence clusters. In the study, some 180 TCR beta chains were listed as associated with cytomegalovirus.

The rearrangement joined TRBV27 to TRBJ2-3; a weak D assignment points to TRBD2 (5 bases agree). Sequenced input: PBMCs. This TCR was recovered from a young man in good health and CMV-seropositive. The CDR3: CASSIDLAGSTDTQYF. The DNA sequence is given as TGTGCCAGCAGCATCGACCTGGCGGGTAGCACAGATACGCAGTATTTT.